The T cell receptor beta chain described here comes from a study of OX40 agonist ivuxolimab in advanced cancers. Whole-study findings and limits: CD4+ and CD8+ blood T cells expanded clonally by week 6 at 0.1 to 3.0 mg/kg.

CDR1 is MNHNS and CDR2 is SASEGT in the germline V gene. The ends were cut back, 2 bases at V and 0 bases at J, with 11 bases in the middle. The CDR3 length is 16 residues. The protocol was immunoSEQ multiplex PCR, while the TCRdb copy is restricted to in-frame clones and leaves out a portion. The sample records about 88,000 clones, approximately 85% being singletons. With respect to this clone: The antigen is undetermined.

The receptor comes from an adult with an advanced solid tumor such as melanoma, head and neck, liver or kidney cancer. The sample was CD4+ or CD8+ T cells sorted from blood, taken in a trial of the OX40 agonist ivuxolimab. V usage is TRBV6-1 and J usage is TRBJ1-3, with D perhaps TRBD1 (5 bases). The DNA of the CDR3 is TGTGCCAGCAGTGAATCGGGGGGGAGCTCTGGAAACACCATATATTTT. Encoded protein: CASSESGGSSGNTIYF.